The 8 T cell receptor beta chains below were found in one sample sequenced in a study of OX40 agonist ivuxolimab in advanced cancers. Clones were read by immunoSEQ multiplex PCR, and TCRdb kept only the in-frame ones, dropping some. Here the sample spans 60,000 to 85,000 clones, about 90% being singletons. The sample here was CD4+ or CD8+ T cells sorted from blood, taken in a trial of the OX40 agonist ivuxolimab. The receptors come from an adult with an advanced solid tumor such as melanoma, head and neck, liver or kidney cancer.

This clone was seen only once. The chain joins TRBV25-1 to TRBJ2-7; D remains ambiguous. The CDR3 contains 13 residues. The germline gives CDR1 MGHDK, CDR2 SYGVNS. V lost 6 bases to trimming and J lost 5 bases, with 14 bases between them. CDR3 residues: CASRNSRRDEQYF. The CDR3, as DNA: TGTGCCAGCAGGAATTCCCGCCGGGACGAGCAGTACTTC.

This chain uses TRBV7-9 with TRBJ2-1, with D maybe TRBD2 (5 bases). Trimming removed 4 bases at V and 6 bases at J, with 13 bases between. Germline V lookup: CDR1 SEHNR, CDR2 FQNEAQ (reference sequence). The CDR3 length is 14 residues. The CDR3 here is CASSSEMRVNEQFF. In DNA form, the CDR3 reads TGTGCCAGCAGCTCGGAAATGCGGGTCAATGAGCAGTTCTTC.

The rearrangement joins TRBV19 to TRBJ2-1, with 9 bases that match TRBD1. The CDR3 is made up of 14 amino acids. The germline V gene encodes CDR1 LNHDA and CDR2 SQIVND (reference sequence). V lost 6 bases and J lost 4; bases outside the gene matches: 4. CDR3 in amino acids: CASRPGQGYNEQFF. The CDR3 bases are TGTGCCAGTAGACCGGGACAGGGATACAATGAGCAGTTCTTC. Supplemented by reference TRBV19 and TRBJ2-1, the full variable domain reads DGGITQSPKYLFRKEGQNVTLSCEQNLNHDAMYWYRQDPGQGLRLIYYSQIVNDFQKGDIAEGYSVSREKKESFPLTVTSAQKNPTAFYLCASRPGQGYNEQFFGPGTRLTVL.

The sample holds a few counts of this clone. V usage is TRBV7-9 and J usage is TRBJ2-7; perhaps TRBD1 as D (6 bases). Germline CDR1 SEHNR, CDR2 FQNEAQ (reference sequence). The CDR3 contains 12 residues. Trimming shortened V by 4 bases and J by 3 bases, and 7 bases separated the two germline ends. The CDR3 coding sequence is TGTGCCAGCAGCTCGACAGGCTACGAGCAGTACTTC. This encodes CASSSTGYEQYF.

CDR3 in amino acids: CASSDGGSYNEQFF. DNA for the CDR3: TGTGCCAGCAGTGACGGGGGCTCCTACAATGAGCAGTTCTTC. This chain links TRBV6-4 with TRBJ2-1; the D gene could be TRBD1 or TRBD2 (5 bases each). V was cut by 2 bases and J by 0 bases, with 5 bases left in between. CDR1 is MRHNA and CDR2 is SNTAGT in the germline V gene. The CDR3 is made up of 14 amino acids.

J is TRBJ2-4 and V is TRBV4-3; TRBD1 matches at 7 bases. The J segment lost 5 bases and the V segment lost 4 bases, leaving 11 bases of the junction unmatched. Looked up from germline, CDR1 is LGHNA and CDR2 is YSLEER. This CDR3 is built from 16 residues. The CDR3 DNA follows: TGCGCCAGCAGCCCCCAAGCGACAGGGCTCGAAAACATTCAGTACTTC. It yields the protein CASSPQATGLENIQYF.

The gene calls are TRBV7-2 and TRBJ2-7; D tentatively reads TRBD1 or TRBD2 (5 bases each). The CDR3 is 16 residues long. The V gene's germline CDR1 is SGHTA and CDR2 FQGNSA. V lost 5 bases and J 0 bases, leaving 17 bases between the germline ends. CDR3 loop: CASSPSWGLASYEQYF. In DNA form, the CDR3 reads TGTGCCAGCAGCCCATCGTGGGGGTTGGCCTCCTACGAGCAGTACTTC. Based on the CDR3 plus reference TRBV7-2 and TRBJ2-7, the full variable domain is GAGVSQSPSNKVTEKGKDVELRCDPISGHTALYWYRQSLGQGLEFLIYFQGNSAPDKSGLPSDRFSAERTGGSVSTLTIQRTQQEDSAVYLCASSPSWGLASYEQYFGPGTRLTVT.

This chain joins TRBV27 and TRBJ2-1, with 8 bases fitting TRBD1. Trimming removed 5 bases from V and 9 bases from J; junction bases left unmatched: 15. CDR3 length: 16 amino acids. Germline CDR1 MNHEY, CDR2 SMNVEV (reference sequence). The CDR3 spells CASSPGTGGTWGEQFF. The CDR3 nucleotides are TGTGCCAGCAGTCCCGGGACAGGCGGTACCTGGGGTGAGCAGTTCTTC.